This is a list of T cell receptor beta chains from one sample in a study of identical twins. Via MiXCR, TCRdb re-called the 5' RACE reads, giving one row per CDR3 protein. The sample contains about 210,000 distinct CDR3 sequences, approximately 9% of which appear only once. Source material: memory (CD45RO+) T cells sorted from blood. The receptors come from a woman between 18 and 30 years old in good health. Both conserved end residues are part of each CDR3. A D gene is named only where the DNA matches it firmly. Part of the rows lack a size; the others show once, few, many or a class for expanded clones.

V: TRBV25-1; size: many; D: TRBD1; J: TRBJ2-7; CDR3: CASSDRDGHEQYF; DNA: TGTGCCAGCAGCGACAGGGACGGCCACGAGCAGTACTTC
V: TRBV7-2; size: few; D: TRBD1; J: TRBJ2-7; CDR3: CASRGTGRAYEQYF; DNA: TGTGCCAGCAGAGGGACAGGGAGAGCCTACGAGCAGTACTTC
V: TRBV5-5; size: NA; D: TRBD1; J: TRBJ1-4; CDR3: CASSRMTGRDEKLFF; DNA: TGTGCCAGCAGCAGAATGACAGGGAGAGATGAAAAACTGTTTTTT
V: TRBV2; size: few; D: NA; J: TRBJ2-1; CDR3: CASSARQQNNEQFF; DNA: TGTGCCAGCAGTGCGAGGCAGCAAAACAATGAGCAGTTCTTC
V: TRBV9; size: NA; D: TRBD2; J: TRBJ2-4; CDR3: CASSVGTSGMGIQYF; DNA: TGTGCCAGCAGCGTAGGCACTAGCGGGATGGGCATTCAGTACTTC
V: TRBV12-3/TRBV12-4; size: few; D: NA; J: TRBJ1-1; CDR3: CASSLERFGGTEAFF; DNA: TGTGCCAGCAGTTTAGAGAGGTTTGGAGGGACTGAAGCTTTCTTT
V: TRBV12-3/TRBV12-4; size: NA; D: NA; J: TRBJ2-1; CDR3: CASSGGNSNLYNEQFF; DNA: TGTGCCAGCAGTGGAGGGAATTCTAATCTCTACAATGAGCAGTTCTTC
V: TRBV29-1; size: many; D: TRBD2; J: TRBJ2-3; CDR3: CSARPGLAGADTQYF; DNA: TGCAGCGCCCGCCCGGGACTAGCGGGTGCAGATACGCAGTATTTT
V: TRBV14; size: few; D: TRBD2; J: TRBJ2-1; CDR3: CASSQIPASGKNEQFF; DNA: TGTGCCAGCAGCCAAATCCCGGCTAGCGGGAAGAATGAGCAGTTCTTC
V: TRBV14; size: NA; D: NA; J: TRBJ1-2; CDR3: CASSQDWQTGGGYTF; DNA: TGTGCCAGCAGCCAAGATTGGCAGACCGGTGGAGGCTACACCTTC
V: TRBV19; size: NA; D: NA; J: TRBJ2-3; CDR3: CASRASATDTQYF; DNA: TGTGCCAGTAGGGCTAGCGCCACAGATACGCAGTATTTT
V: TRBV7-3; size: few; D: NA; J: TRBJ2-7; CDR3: CASSLKVRDEQYF; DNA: TGTGCCAGCAGCCTCAAAGTAAGGGACGAGCAGTACTTC
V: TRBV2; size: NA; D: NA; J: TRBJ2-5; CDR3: CASSRSRGGETQYF; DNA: TGTGCCAGCAGTAGATCTAGGGGGGGCGAGACCCAGTACTTC
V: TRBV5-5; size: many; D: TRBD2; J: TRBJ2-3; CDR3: CASSLWTSGRVADTQYF; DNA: TGTGCCAGCAGCTTGTGGACTAGCGGGAGGGTGGCAGATACGCAGTATTTT
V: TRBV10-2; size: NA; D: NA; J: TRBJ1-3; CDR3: CASRTGTPGNTIYF; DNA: TGCGCCAGCAGAACCGGGACCCCCGGAAACACCATATATTTT
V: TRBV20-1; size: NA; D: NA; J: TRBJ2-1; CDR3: CSLGDNNEQFF; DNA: TGCAGTCTAGGGGATAACAATGAGCAGTTCTTC
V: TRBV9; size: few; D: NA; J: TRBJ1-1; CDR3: CASSVGPPRRDNTEAFF; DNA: TGTGCCAGCAGCGTAGGCCCCCCGCGAAGGGACAACACTGAAGCTTTCTTT
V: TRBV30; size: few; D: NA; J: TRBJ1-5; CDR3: CAWSRGYSNQPQHF; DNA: TGTGCCTGGAGCCGTGGGTATAGCAATCAGCCCCAGCATTTT
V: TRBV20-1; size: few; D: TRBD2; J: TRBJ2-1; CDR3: CSARDSRLAGNNEQFF; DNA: TGCAGTGCTAGAGATAGTCGACTAGCGGGAAACAATGAGCAGTTCTTC
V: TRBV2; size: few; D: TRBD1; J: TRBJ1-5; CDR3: CASGRDSRDQPQHF; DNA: TGTGCCAGCGGCCGGGACAGTCGAGACCAGCCCCAGCATTTT